This T cell receptor beta chain was sequenced for a study of blood T cell repertoires in COVID-19. Assay used: immunoSEQ multiplex PCR; TCRdb lists only in-frame clones, some missing. Of about 59,000 clones listed, about 86% are singletons. This sequence was found in a woman of 80 years or more with active or convalescent COVID-19. The sample taken for sequencing was peripheral blood.

Here the CDR3 DNA reads TGTGCCAGCAGTTCTCTCCCCCTTGCTAACTATGGCTACACCTTC. Translating gives CASSSLPLANYGYTF. The chain employs TRBV28 and TRBJ1-2, with D hard to call. This CDR3 spans 15 amino acids. Germline loops: CDR1 MDHEN, CDR2 SYDVKM. V shed 4 bases and J shed 0 bases, with 12 bases lying between them.